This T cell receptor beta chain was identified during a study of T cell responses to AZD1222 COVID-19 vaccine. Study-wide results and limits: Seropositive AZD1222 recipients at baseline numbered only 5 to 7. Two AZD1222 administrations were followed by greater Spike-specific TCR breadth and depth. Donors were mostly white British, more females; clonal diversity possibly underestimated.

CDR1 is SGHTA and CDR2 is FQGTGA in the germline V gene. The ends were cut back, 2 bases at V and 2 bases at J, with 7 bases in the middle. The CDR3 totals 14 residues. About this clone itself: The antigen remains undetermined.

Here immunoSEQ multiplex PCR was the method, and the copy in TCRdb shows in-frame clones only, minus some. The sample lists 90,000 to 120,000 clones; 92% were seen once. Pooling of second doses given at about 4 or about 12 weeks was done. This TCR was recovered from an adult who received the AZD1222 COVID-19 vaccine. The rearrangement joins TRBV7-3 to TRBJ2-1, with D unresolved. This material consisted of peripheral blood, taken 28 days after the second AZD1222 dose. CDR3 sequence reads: CASSLRAPYNEQFF. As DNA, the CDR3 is TGTGCCAGCAGCTTACGAGCTCCCTACAATGAGCAGTTCTTC. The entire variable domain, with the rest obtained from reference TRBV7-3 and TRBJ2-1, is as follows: GAGVSQTPSNKVTEKGKYVELRCDPISGHTALYWYRQSLGQGPEFLIYFQGTGAADDSGLPNDRFFAVRPEGSVSTLKIQRTERGDSAVYLCASSLRAPYNEQFFGPGTRLTVL.